Shown below are 12 T cell receptor beta chains from a single sample sequenced in a study of tumor and adjacent non-tumor tissue in lung cancer. Three rounds of nested PCR, following a modified ARM-PCR protocol, produced the TCRbeta library. Each CDR3 protein gets one entry after TCRdb re-called the multiplex PCR reads with MiXCR. The top ten clones hold approximately 9% of a sample with approximately 86,000 distinct CDR3 sequences, just under 75% of them seen once. The template was RNA from unsorted bulk tissue. The sample comprised lung tumor tissue. The source of these receptors is a woman aged 40-49 years with non-small cell lung cancer.

Note on this clonotype: The junction does not match germline at one end; this may be a read error. This chain uses TRBV6-1 with TRBJ2-3; possible D gene TRBD2, 5 bases. CDR1 is MNHNS, CDR2 SASEGT, per germline. The CDR3 is 18 amino acids. The CDR3 reads CVSSERVRATLGTDTQYF. For the CDR3, the DNA is TGTGTCAGCAGTGAACGGGTGAGGGCAACCCTCGGTACAGATACGCAGTATTTT.

As concerns this clonotype: The junction does not match germline at one end; this may be a read error. The chain has TRBV11-2 and TRBJ2-5; D not resolved. CDR3 length: 16 amino acids. From germline, CDR1 is SGHAT and CDR2 FQNNGV. The CDR3 coding sequence is TGTGCCAGCAGCTTAGTTGGGCGTAGGACCCAAGAGACCAAGTACTTC. This gives the protein CASSLVGRRTQETKYF.

The chain carries TRBV11-2 and TRBJ2-7; TRBD1 is a possible D gene (5 bases). V lost 3 bases, J lost 8 bases, and 32 bases lay in between. The CDR3 has 19 residues. Germline assignment: CDR1 SGHAT and CDR2 FQNNGV. The CDR3 DNA sequence: TGTGCCAGCAGCTTCTATCAGGGAATCCAGGGCAGGGAATTCCACAAGCAGTACTTC. Translating gives CASSFYQGIQGREFHKQYF.

This chain joins TRBV10-2 and TRBJ2-3, with TRBD2 matching 8 bases. Per the germline V gene, CDR1 is WSHSY and CDR2 is SAAADI. V shed 3 bases, J shed 4 bases, and the junction held 12 bases outside the gene matches. CDR3 length: 17 residues. CDR3 bases: TGCGCCAGCAGTGACCGGAGCGGGGGCGCGGAGGCAGATACGCAGTATTTT. Its translation is CASSDRSGGAEADTQYF.

This sequence joins TRBV10-3 and TRBJ1-4; D uncertain. Germline V lookup: CDR1 ENHRY, CDR2 SYGVKD. V lost 8 bases to trimming and J lost 6 bases, with 10 bases between them. The CDR3 extends over 12 amino acids. The chain's CDR3 is CAIGSGDEKLFF. CDR3 bases: TGTGCCATCGGGAGTGGCGATGAAAAACTGTTTTTT.

Comments on this clonotype: The junction differs from germline at one of its ends, possibly a read error. V usage is TRBV10-3 and J usage is TRBJ1-6, with a possible D match to TRBD1 (6 bases). CDR1 is ENHRY, CDR2 SYGVKD, per germline. The CDR3 is 15 amino acids. CDR3 sequence reads: CAISQFQGTNSLLHF. CDR3 in DNA: TGTGCCATCAGCCAATTTCAGGGGACCAATTCACTCCTCCACTTT.

A note on this clonotype: An end of the junction does not agree with germline; a read error may underlie this. J is TRBJ1-1 and V is TRBV7-8; the D gene is possibly TRBD1 (5 bases). CDR3 length: 12 residues. The V gene's germline CDR1 is SGHVS and CDR2 FQNEAQ. The CDR3: CPSSGLQVQALF. The CDR3 bases are TGTCCCAGCAGCGGCCTACAGGTTCAAGCTTTATTT.

J is TRBJ1-1 and V is TRBV20-1, with D possibly matching TRBD1 (5 bases). The CDR3 loop spans 11 amino acids. Per the germline V gene, CDR1 is DFQATT and CDR2 is SNEGSKA (reference sequence). Here the CDR3 DNA reads TGCAGCGCCCCCAGATGGGGGAATACTTTCTTT. This translates into CSAPRWGNTFF.

A word on this clonotype: With a much larger clone just one base away, this may be a read error. Here the CDR3 DNA reads TGCGCCGGCAGCTTGAATAAGGTATCAGATACGCAGTATTTT. Its protein is CAGSLNKVSDTQYF. V is TRBV5-1 and J is TRBJ2-3; D ambiguous. In germline, CDR1 is SGHRS, CDR2 YFSETQ. CDR3 length: 14 residues.

A note on this clonotype: A junction boundary mismatches the germline segment, possibly from a read error. This sequence joins TRBV6-6 and TRBJ1-1, with D possibly being TRBD1 (6 bases). The germline gives CDR1 MNHNY, CDR2 SVGAGI (reference sequence). This CDR3 comprises 13 residues. The CDR3 loop is CASSSRGIVEAFF. CDR3 nucleotide sequence: TGCGCCAGCAGCTCCAGGGGTATCGTTGAAGCTTTCTTT.

Details on this clonotype: At one boundary the junction diverges from the germline segment, which might be a read error. The chain is built from TRBV5-1 and TRBJ1-2; a possible D gene is TRBD1 (6 bases). There are 15 residues in the CDR3. Germline loops: CDR1 SGHRS, CDR2 YFSETQ. The CDR3 DNA follows: TGCGCCATCAGCTTGGCCTCAGGGGCTAACTATGGCTACACCTTC. Its protein product is CAISLASGANYGYTF.

To note about this clonotype: The conserved phenylalanine or tryptophan is not found at the CDR3 terminus, so this likely reflects a read error. Because the CDR3's place on the DNA is in doubt, the DNA is left out and the CDR3 is given as listed by TCRdb. CDR3 amino acids: CSARTEGYTEASL. This rearrangement joins TRBV29-1 to TRBJ1-1. The CDR3 is 13 residues long, ends included. Germline V CDR1 and CDR2: SQVTM, ANQGSEA.